One sample yielded the 19 T cell receptor beta chains listed below, sequenced in a study of cytomegalovirus exposure and HLA in healthy donors. With 60 Vbeta and 13 Jbeta primers, the PCR was carried out. Some clones are missing from TCRdb's copy, which holds only in-frame ones; the method was immunoSEQ multiplex PCR. The table lists approximately 200,000 clones, over 70% of them singletons. Sequencing was performed on PBMCs. These receptors were obtained from a woman aged 18 to 35 in good health and CMV-seronegative.

The V and J genes are TRBV6-1 and TRBJ2-3; 12 bases line up with TRBD2. Germline V gene sequence: CDR1 MNHNS, CDR2 SASEGT. The J segment lost 5 bases and the V segment lost 5 bases, leaving 5 bases of the junction unmatched. The CDR3 runs 15 residues. CDR3 nucleotides: TGTGCCAGCAGTAGCGGACTAGCGGGGCAAGATACGCAGTATTTT. It is translated as CASSSGLAGQDTQYF.

The V gene is TRBV10-3, the J gene TRBJ1-5; the D is unclear. Per germline, CDR1 ENHRY and CDR2 SYGVKD. Trimming removed 2 bases from V and 0 bases from J, with 8 bases in between. CDR3 length: 15 amino acids. The CDR3 protein is CAISEPGNSNQPQHF. CDR3 bases: TGTGCCATCAGTGAGCCCGGGAATAGCAATCAGCCCCAGCATTTT.

This chain connects TRBV10-3 to TRBJ1-4; D remains unclear. The germline V gene has CDR1 ENHRY and CDR2 SYGVKD. The V and J ends lost 10 bases and 8 bases respectively, with 20 bases between them. The CDR3 has 14 amino acids. This CDR3 is CATNAGKEWEKLFF. CDR3 sequence (DNA): TGTGCCACCAACGCCGGGAAAGAATGGGAAAAACTGTTTTTT.

This chain links TRBV6-4 with TRBJ2-2; TRBD2 aligns across 9 bases. The germline gives CDR1 MRHNA, CDR2 SNTAGT. With 2 bases clipped from V and 7 bases from J, the junction kept 14 bases outside the gene matches. The CDR3 sequence is 18 residues long. The CDR3 sequence is CASSDRSRGGRVGGELFF. In DNA form, the CDR3 reads TGTGCCAGCAGTGACCGTTCGCGGGGGGGCCGCGTGGGCGGGGAGCTGTTTTTT.

The rearrangement joins TRBV11-2 to TRBJ2-5; TRBD1 might be the D (6 bases). CDR1 is SGHAT and CDR2 is FQNNGV in the germline V gene. The V end lost 5 bases, the J end lost 2 bases, and 12 bases lay between the germline ends. This CDR3 is built from 14 residues. The CDR3 here is CASSGEGQQETQYF. For the CDR3, the DNA is TGTGCCAGCAGCGGAGAAGGACAGCAAGAGACCCAGTACTTC.

The V and J genes are TRBV6-5 and TRBJ2-7, with a possible D match to TRBD2 (6 bases). V was shortened by 2 bases and J by 7 bases, with 15 bases between the two germline ends. Germline CDR1 and CDR2: MNHEY and SVGAGI. The CDR3 spans 14 residues. CDR3 sequence (DNA): TGTGCCAGCAGTTACCGCGGGACCACCGGAGAGCAGTACTTC. Its translation is CASSYRGTTGEQYF.

The V and J genes are TRBV27 and TRBJ1-2; 7 positions agree with TRBD1. The J segment lost 6 bases and the V segment lost 9 bases, leaving 4 bases of the junction unmatched. Germline V gene lookup returns CDR1 MNHEY and CDR2 SMNVEV (reference sequence). The CDR3 totals 11 residues. CDR3 nucleotides: TGTGCCAGTAGAGGGGGCAATGGCTACACCTTC. It is translated as CASRGGNGYTF.

A few counts support this clone. V gene TRBV14 combines with J gene TRBJ2-7; TRBD1 might be the D (6 bases). Trimming took off 6 bases at V and 5 bases at J, with 14 bases between the two ends. CDR3 length equals 13 residues. CDR1 is SGHDN and CDR2 is FVKESK in the germline V gene. CDR3 protein: CASRGAGRHEQYF. In DNA, the CDR3 is TGTGCCAGCAGGGGGGCAGGGCGCCACGAGCAGTACTTC. Supplemented by reference TRBV14 and TRBJ2-7, the full variable domain reads EAGVTQFPSHSVIEKGQTVTLRCDPISGHDNLYWYRRVMGKEIKFLLHFVKESKQDESGMPNNRFLAERTGGTYSTLKVQPAELEDSGVYFCASRGAGRHEQYFGPGTRLTVT.

This sequence joins TRBV7-9 and TRBJ1-4, with a possible D match to TRBD1 (6 bases). Trimming removed 5 bases at V and 5 bases at J, with 15 bases between. Per germline, CDR1 SEHNR and CDR2 FQNEAQ (reference sequence). The CDR3 is made up of 15 amino acids. The CDR3 sequence is CASSPPGRGNEKLFF. DNA for the CDR3: TGTGCCAGCAGCCCCCCAGGCAGGGGAAATGAAAAACTGTTTTTT.

The V gene is TRBV5-1, the J gene TRBJ1-4; no clear D. Germline CDR1 is SGHRS and CDR2 is YFSETQ. The V and J ends lost 0 bases and 6 bases respectively, with 12 bases between them. This CDR3 comprises 15 residues. The DNA of the CDR3 is TGCGCCAGCAGCTTGGAATCGGGGTTCGATGAAAAACTGTTTTTT. Amino acid sequence: CASSLESGFDEKLFF.

The V and J genes are TRBV9 and TRBJ2-2; 8 bases are a match to TRBD2. Trimming at V came to 1 base and at J to 1 base, leaving 3 bases not matched to a gene. The germline gives CDR1 SGDLS, CDR2 YYNGEE. The CDR3 length is 16 residues. The CDR3 region has the DNA TGTGCCAGCAGCGTAAGAGCGGGAGAGAACACCGGGGAGCTGTTTTTT. This gives the protein CASSVRAGENTGELFF.

The V gene is TRBV9, the J gene TRBJ2-1; 8 positions agree with TRBD2. Germline lookup yields CDR1 SGDLS and CDR2 YYNGEE. The V gene end was trimmed by 4 bases and the J gene end by 0 bases; junction bases not matched to a gene: 3. The CDR3 spans 15 residues. The DNA of the CDR3 is TGTGCCAGCAGCAAAACTAGCGGCTCCTACAATGAGCAGTTCTTC. Residues: CASSKTSGSYNEQFF.

The chain uses TRBV28 and TRBJ2-3; a possible D gene is TRBD2 (6 bases). The CDR3 contains 11 residues. Germline-derived CDR1 and CDR2 are MDHEN and SYDVKM. V shed 10 bases and J shed 7 bases, with 12 bases lying between them. CDR3 region: CAIPGRYTQYF. CDR3 DNA sequence: TGTGCCATCCCAGGGAGGTATACGCAGTATTTT.

Only a few counts were recorded for this clone. This chain links TRBV6-1 with TRBJ1-2; 7 nucleotides match TRBD1. The germline V gene encodes CDR1 MNHNS and CDR2 SASEGT. J was trimmed by 4 bases and V by 5 bases; bases with no gene match: 7. The CDR3 runs 14 residues. CDR3: CASSQQGSFYGYTF. The DNA for the CDR3 is TGTGCCAGCAGTCAACAGGGGTCTTTCTATGGCTACACCTTC.

In this sample, this clone turned up once. The rearrangement uses TRBV9 and TRBJ2-2, with 7 bases matching TRBD1. The V and J ends lost 2 bases and 5 bases, in that order; junction bases with no gene match: 6. The germline CDR1 and CDR2 sequences are SGDLS and YYNGEE. The CDR3 runs 15 residues. Here the CDR3 reads CASSVLQQGTGELFF. In DNA form, the CDR3 reads TGTGCCAGCAGCGTCCTCCAACAGGGGACCGGGGAGCTGTTTTTT. Based on the CDR3 plus reference TRBV9 and TRBJ2-2, the full variable domain is DSGVTQTPKHLITATGQRVTLRCSPRSGDLSVYWYQQSLDQGLQFLIQYYNGEERAKGNILERFSAQQFPDLHSELNLSSLELGDSALYFCASSVLQQGTGELFFGEGSRLTVL.

The chain uses TRBV27 and TRBJ2-1; TRBD2 might be the D (6 bases). This CDR3 is 15 amino acids long. Germline V CDR1 and CDR2: MNHEY, SMNVEV (reference sequence). Trimming pared 2 bases from V and 4 bases from J, leaving 12 bases between. CDR3 residues: CASSLPSTSYNEQFF. CDR3 nucleotide sequence: TGTGCCAGCAGTTTACCCTCGACTAGTTACAATGAGCAGTTCTTC.

This chain joins TRBV18 and TRBJ2-5; TRBD2 is a possible D gene (5 bases). This CDR3 region has 13 residues. Per germline, CDR1 KGHSH and CDR2 LQKENI. Trimming removed 1 base at V and 4 bases at J, with 7 bases between. Written as DNA, the CDR3 is TGTGCCAGCTCACCACTTGGAGGAGAGACCCAGTACTTC. Translated, it gives CASSPLGGETQYF.

The chain combines TRBV7-9 with TRBJ1-1; D is unresolved. The CDR3 consists of 11 residues. Deletions cut 5 bases from V and 2 bases from J, with 3 bases between. CDR1 and CDR2 (germline): SEHNR, FQNEAQ (reference sequence). The CDR3 bases are TGTGCCAGCAGCCTCAACACTGAAGCTTTCTTT. It codes for CASSLNTEAFF.

The V gene is TRBV19, the J gene TRBJ1-1; D gene uncertain. The V gene lost 7 bases and the J gene lost 2 bases, with 20 bases spanning the gap. Germline CDR1 reads LNHDA; CDR2 reads SQIVND (reference sequence). CDR3 length: 16 amino acids. The CDR3 spells CASKEGPSGRNTEAFF. As DNA, the CDR3 is TGTGCCAGTAAAGAAGGCCCTTCGGGGAGAAACACTGAAGCTTTCTTT. Full variable domain (rest looked up from reference TRBV19 and TRBJ1-1): DGGITQSPKYLFRKEGQNVTLSCEQNLNHDAMYWYRQDPGQGLRLIYYSQIVNDFQKGDIAEGYSVSREKKESFPLTVTSAQKNPTAFYLCASKEGPSGRNTEAFFGQGTRLTVV.